The source of this T cell receptor beta chain is a study of CD8 T cells in Susac syndrome. Study outcomes and limitations: That the number of individuals in its TCR sequencing and HLA analysis was relatively small was acknowledged by the study.

This CDR3 region has 13 residues. Trimming shortened V by 2 bases and J by 9 bases, and 8 bases separated the two germline ends. Germline loops: CDR1 MNHEY, CDR2 SVGEGT. An amount of RNA that ranged from roughly 0.45 to 1 ug was reverse transcribed with random hexamers. Amplification of TCR beta CDR3 by immunoSEQ multiplex PCR spanned 54 Vbeta and 13 Jbeta. MiXCR, run by TCRdb on the immunoSEQ multiplex PCR reads, gives a single entry per CDR3 protein. The sample lists 210,000 or so distinct CDR3 sequences, about 90% occurring once. In regard to this clonotype: Its antigen is unidentified.

From blood CD8+ and CD4+ T cells, the TCR beta chain was sequenced. The sequenced sample consisted of CD8+ T cells from PBMCs. The chain recombines TRBV6-2 or TRBV6-3 with TRBJ1-6; D call uncertain. The TCR originated in a human donor with multiple sclerosis. The CDR3 reads CASSYRPFSPLHF. CDR3 sequence (DNA): TGTGCCAGCAGTTACAGGCCGTTTTCACCCCTCCACTTT.